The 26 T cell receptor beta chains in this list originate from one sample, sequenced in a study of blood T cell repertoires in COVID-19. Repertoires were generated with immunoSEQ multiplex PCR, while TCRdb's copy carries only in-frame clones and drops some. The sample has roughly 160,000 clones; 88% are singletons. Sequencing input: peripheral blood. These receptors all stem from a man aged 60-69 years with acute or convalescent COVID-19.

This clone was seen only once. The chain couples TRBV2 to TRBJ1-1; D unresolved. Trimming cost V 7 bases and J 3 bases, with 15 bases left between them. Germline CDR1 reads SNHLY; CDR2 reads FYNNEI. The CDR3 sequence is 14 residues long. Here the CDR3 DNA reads TGTGCCAGCAATAGGAGAGGGCAGGACACTGAAGCTTTCTTT. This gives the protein CASNRRGQDTEAFF.

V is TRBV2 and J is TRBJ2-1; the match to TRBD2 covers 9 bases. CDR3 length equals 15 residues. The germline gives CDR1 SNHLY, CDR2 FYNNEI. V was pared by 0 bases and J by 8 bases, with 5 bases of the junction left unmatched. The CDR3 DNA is TGTGCCAGCAGTGAAGCTTTAGCGGGAGTCGATGAGCAGTTCTTC. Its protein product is CASSEALAGVDEQFF.

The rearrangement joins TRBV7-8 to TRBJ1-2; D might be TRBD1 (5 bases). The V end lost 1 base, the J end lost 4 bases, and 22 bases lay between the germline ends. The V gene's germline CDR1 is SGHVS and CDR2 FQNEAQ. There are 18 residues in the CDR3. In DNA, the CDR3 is TGTGCCAGCAGCTTAGTAGGGGCAGGCTCTAGGGCTTCCTATGGCTACACCTTC. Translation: CASSLVGAGSRASYGYTF. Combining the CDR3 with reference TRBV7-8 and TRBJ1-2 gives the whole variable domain GAGVSQSPRYKVAKRGQDVALRCDPISGHVSLFWYQQALGQGPEFLTYFQNEAQLDKSGLPSDRFFAERPEGSVSTLKIQRTQQEDSAVYLCASSLVGAGSRASYGYTFGSGTRLTVV.

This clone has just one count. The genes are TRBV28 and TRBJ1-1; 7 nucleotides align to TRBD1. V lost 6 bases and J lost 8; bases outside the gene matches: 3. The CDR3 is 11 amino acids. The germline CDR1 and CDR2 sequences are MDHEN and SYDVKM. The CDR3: CASRETGEAFF. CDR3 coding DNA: TGTGCCAGCAGGGAGACAGGGGAAGCTTTCTTT.

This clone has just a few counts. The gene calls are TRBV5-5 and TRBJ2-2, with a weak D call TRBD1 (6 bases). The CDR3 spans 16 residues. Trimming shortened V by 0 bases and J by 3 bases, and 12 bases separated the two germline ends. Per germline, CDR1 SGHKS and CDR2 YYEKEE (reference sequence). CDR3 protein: CASSLEGGRYTGELFF. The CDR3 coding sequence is TGTGCCAGCAGCTTGGAAGGGGGTCGATACACCGGGGAGCTGTTTTTT. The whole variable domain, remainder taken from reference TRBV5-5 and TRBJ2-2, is DAGVTQSPTHLIKTRGQQVTLRCSPISGHKSVSWYQQVLGQGPQFIFQYYEKEERGRGNFPDRFSARQFPNYSSELNVNALLLGDSALYLCASSLEGGRYTGELFFGEGSRLTVL.

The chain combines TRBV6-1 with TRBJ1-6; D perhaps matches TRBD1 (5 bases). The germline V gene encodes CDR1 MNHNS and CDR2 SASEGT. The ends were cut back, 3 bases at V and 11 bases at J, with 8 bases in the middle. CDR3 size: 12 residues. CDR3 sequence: CASSDRVAPLHF. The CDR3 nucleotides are TGTGCCAGCAGTGACAGGGTGGCACCCCTCCACTTT.

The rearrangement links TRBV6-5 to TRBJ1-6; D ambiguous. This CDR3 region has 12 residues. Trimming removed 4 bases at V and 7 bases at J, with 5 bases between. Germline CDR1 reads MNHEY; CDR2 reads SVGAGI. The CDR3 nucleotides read TGTGCCAGCAGTTCGAGAAATTCACCCCTCCACTTT. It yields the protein CASSSRNSPLHF.

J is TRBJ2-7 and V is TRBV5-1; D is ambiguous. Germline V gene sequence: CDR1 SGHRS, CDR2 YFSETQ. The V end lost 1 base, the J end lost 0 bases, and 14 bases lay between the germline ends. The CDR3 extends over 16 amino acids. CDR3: CASSLRPTSSSYEQYF. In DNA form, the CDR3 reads TGCGCCAGCAGCTTGCGACCGACATCAAGCTCCTACGAGCAGTACTTC.

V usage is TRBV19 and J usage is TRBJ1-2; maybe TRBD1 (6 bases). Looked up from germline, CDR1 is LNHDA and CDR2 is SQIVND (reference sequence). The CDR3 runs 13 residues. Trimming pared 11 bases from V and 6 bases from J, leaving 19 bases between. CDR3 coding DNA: TGTGCCGCCGAGGGGGGGACATGGGATGGCTACACCTTC. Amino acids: CAAEGGTWDGYTF.

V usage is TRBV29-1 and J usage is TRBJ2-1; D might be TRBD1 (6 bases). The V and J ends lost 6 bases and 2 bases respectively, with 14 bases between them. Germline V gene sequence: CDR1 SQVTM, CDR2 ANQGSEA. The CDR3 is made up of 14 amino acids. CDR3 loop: CSVGHTITYNEQFF. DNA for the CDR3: TGCAGCGTGGGACACACAATTACCTACAATGAGCAGTTCTTC.

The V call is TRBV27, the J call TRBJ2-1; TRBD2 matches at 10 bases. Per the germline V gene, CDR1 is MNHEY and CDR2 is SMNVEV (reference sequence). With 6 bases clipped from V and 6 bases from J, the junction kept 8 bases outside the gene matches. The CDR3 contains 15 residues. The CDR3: CASRTGTSAANEQFF. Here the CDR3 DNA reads TGTGCCAGCAGGACCGGGACTAGCGCGGCCAATGAGCAGTTCTTC.

CDR3 sequence (DNA): TGTGCCATCAGCCCAGGGGGTGTCGATGGCTACACCTTC. It specifies CAISPGGVDGYTF. V and J are TRBV10-3 and TRBJ1-2, with 7 bases identical to TRBD1. Trimming removed 6 bases from V and 6 bases from J; junction bases left unmatched: 7. The CDR3 length is 13 residues. From germline, CDR1 is ENHRY and CDR2 SYGVKD.

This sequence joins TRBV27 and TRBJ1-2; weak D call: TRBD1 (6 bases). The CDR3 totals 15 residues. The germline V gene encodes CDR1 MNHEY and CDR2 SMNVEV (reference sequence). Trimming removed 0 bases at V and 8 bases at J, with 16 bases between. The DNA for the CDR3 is TGTGCCAGCAGTTTATCGGTTACAGGGTTGCGGGGCTACACCTTC. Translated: CASSLSVTGLRGYTF.

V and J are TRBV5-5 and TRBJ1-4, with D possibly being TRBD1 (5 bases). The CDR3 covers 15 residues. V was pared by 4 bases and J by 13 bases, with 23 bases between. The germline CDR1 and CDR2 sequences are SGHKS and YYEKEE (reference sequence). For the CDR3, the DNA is TGTGCCAGCAGCCCCCAGTGGGAGGCCGCCAGGGCACTGTTTTTT. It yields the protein CASSPQWEAARALFF.

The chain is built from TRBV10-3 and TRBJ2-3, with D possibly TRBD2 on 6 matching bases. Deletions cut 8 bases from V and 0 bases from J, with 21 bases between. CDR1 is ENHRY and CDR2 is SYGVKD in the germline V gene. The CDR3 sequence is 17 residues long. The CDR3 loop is CAIRGTDFKSSTDTQYF. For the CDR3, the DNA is TGTGCCATCCGTGGGACTGACTTTAAATCTAGCACAGATACGCAGTATTTT.

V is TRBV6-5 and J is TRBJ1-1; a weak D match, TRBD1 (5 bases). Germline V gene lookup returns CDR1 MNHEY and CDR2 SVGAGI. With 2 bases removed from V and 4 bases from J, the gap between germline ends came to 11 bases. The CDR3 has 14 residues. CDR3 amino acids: CASSYLGGLTEAFF. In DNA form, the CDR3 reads TGTGCCAGCAGTTACCTCGGGGGTCTCACTGAAGCTTTCTTT.

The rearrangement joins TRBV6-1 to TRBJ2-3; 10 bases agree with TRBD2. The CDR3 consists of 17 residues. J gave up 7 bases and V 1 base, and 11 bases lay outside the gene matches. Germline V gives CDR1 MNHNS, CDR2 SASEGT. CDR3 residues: CASSEVSLAGGRNTQYF. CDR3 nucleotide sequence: TGTGCCAGCAGTGAAGTATCGTTAGCGGGAGGTCGAAATACGCAGTATTTT.

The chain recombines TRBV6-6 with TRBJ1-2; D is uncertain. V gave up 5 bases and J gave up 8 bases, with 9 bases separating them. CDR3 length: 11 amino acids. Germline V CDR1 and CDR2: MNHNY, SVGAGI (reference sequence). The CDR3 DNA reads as TGTGCCAGCAGTAGCGGGGTAGGCTACACCTTC. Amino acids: CASSSGVGYTF.

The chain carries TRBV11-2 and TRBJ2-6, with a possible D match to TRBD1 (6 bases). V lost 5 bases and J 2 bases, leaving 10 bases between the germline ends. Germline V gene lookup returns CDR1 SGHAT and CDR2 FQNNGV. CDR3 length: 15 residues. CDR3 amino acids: CASSHRDTGANVLTF. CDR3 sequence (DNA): TGTGCCAGCAGCCACAGGGACACTGGGGCCAACGTCCTGACTTTC.

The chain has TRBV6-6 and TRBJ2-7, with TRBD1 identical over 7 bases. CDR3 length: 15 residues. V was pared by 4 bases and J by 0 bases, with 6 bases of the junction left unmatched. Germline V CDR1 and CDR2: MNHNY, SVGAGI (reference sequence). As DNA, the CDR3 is TGTGCCAGCAGTTTCCGACAGGGCCGCTCCTACGAGCAGTACTTC. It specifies CASSFRQGRSYEQYF.

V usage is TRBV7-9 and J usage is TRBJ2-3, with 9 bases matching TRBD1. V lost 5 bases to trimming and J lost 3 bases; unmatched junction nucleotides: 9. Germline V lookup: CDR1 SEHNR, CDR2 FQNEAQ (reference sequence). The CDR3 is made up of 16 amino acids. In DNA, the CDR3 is TGTGCCAGCAGCCACTTAAGGACAGGGGATACAGATACGCAGTATTTT. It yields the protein CASSHLRTGDTDTQYF. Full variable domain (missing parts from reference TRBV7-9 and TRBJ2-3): DTGVSQNPRHKITKRGQNVTFRCDPISEHNRLYWYRQTLGQGPEFLTYFQNEAQLEKSRLLSDRFSAERPKGSFSTLEIQRTEQGDSAMYLCASSHLRTGDTDTQYFGPGTRLTVL.

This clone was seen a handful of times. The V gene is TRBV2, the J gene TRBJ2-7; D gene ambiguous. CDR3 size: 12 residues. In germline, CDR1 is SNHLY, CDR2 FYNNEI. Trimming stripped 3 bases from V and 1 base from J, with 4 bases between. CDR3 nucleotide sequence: TGTGCCAGCAGTGACGGGTCCTACGAGCAGTACTTC. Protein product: CASSDGSYEQYF.

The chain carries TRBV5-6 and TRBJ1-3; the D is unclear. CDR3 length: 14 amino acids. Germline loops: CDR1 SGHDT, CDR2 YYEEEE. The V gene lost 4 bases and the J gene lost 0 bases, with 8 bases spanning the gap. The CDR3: CASSPLSSGNTIYF. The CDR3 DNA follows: TGTGCCAGCAGCCCCCTGAGCTCTGGAAACACCATATATTTT.

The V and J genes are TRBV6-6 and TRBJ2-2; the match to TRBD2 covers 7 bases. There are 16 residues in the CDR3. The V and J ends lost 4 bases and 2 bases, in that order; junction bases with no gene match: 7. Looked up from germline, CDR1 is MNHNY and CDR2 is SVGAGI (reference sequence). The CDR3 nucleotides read TGTGCCAGCAGTTTTCCTGGACTAGACAACACCGGGGAGCTGTTTTTT. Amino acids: CASSFPGLDNTGELFF.

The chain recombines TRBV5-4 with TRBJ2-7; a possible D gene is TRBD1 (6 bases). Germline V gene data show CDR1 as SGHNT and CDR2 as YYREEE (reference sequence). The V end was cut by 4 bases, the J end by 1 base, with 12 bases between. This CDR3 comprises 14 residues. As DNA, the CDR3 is TGTGCCAGCAGCCCTCAGACAGGTTCCTACGAGCAGTACTTC. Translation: CASSPQTGSYEQYF.

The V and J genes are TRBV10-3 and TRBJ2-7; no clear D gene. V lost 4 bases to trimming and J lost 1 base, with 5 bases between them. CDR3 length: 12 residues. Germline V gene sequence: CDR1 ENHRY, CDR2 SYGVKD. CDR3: CAISARSYEQYF. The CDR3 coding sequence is TGTGCCATCAGTGCCAGGTCCTACGAGCAGTACTTC.